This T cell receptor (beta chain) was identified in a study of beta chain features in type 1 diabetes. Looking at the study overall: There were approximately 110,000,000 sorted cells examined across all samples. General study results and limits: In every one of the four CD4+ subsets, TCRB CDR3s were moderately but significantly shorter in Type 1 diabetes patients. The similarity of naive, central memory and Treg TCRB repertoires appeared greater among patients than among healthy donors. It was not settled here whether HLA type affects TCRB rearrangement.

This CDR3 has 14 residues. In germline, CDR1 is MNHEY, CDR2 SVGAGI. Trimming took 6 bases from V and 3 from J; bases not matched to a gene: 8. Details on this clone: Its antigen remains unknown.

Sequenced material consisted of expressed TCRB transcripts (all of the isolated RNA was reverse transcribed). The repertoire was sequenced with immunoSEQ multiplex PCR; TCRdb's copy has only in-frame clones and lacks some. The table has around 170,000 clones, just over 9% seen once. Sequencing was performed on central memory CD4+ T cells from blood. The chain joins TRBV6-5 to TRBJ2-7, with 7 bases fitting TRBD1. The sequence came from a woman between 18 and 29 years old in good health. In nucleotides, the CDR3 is TGTGCCAGCAGCCCTCCAGGGGGATTCTACGAGCAGTACTTC. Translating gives CASSPPGGFYEQYF.